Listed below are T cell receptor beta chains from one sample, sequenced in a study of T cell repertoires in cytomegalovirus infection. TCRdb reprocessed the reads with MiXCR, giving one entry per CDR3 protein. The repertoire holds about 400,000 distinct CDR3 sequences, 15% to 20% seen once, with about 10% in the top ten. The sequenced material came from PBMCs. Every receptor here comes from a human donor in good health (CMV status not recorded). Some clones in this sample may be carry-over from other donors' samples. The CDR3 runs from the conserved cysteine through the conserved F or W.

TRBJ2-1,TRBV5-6,CASSLWSNNEQFF
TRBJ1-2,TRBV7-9,CASSSQYGYTF
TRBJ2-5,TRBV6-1,CASSSPGLAAQETQYF
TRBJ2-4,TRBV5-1,CASSLEGSKNIQYF
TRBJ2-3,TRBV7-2,CASSLAEPDTQYF
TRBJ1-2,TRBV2,CASSVPSYTF
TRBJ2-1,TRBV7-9,CASSLTSGRYNEQFF
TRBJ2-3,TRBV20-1,CSADTGPSGTDTQYF
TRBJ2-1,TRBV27,CASSLPREAGFNEQFF
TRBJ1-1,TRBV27,CASSFTRNTEAFF
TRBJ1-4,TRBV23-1,CASSQSWDKPAPSTSNEKLFF
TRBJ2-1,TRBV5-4,CASSARTGGYNEQFF
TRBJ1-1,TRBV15,CATSSPRSSDLHTEAFF
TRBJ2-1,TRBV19,CASRLSVASVNNEQFF
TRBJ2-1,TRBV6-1,CASRTGTSSYEQFF
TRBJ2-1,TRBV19,CASSIRSPNEQFF
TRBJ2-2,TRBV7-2,CASSPRQGSNTGELFF
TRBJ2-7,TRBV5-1,CASRLDSPYEQYF
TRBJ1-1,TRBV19,CASSTSRGAVNTEAFF
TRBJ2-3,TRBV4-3,CASSQPQTSLSDTQYF
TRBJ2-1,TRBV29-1,CSVVRQARSNEQFF
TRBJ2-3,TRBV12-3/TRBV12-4,CASSAQLTDTQYF
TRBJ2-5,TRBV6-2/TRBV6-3,CASSWGQRETQYF
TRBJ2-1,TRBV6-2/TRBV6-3,CASSYEGTAGDNNEQFF
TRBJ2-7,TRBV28,CASSVLGQGRTYEQYF
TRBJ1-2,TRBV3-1,CASSQDPSGRPGYTF
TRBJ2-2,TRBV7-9,CASGQAPTGELFF
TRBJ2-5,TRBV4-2,CASSPGGTGGATQYF
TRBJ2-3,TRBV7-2,CASSFVFTDTQYF
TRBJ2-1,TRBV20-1,CSARLGGTTYNEQFF
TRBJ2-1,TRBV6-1,CASSEWLAGSYNEQFF
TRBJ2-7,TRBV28,CASSLFLVGSYEQYF
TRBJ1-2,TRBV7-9,CASSLLGQAVTSYGYTF
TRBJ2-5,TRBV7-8,CASSLEQGAQETQYF
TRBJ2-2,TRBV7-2,CASPSGRGRFAGELFF
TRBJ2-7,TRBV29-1,CSVEDRVLGEQYF
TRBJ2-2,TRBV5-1,CASSAIEGVTGELFF
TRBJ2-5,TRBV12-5,CASGLVLFGGARETQYF
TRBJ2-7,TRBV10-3,CAISGPVSEQYF
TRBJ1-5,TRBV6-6,CASSGQTKNQPQHF
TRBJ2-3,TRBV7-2,CASSFTARTDTQYF
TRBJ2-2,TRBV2,CASSSLGLSNTGELFF
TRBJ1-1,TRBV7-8,CASSLGGFAEAFF
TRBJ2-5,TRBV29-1,CSVGPGHQETQYF
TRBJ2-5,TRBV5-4,CASSWTGAETQYF
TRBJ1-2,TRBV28,CASNDRGAAAGNYGYTF
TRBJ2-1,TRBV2,CASSEYLLQNEQFF